These T cell receptor beta chains were read from a single sample in a study of CD8+ T cells in alopecia areata. Data came from immunoSEQ multiplex PCR; TCRdb stores just in-frame clones and leaves some out. The sample includes around 160,000 clones, about 60% of them seen just once. Specimen: CD4+ T cells sorted from blood, collected at week 24, from a patient treated with tofacitinib. The receptors were sampled from a human donor with alopecia areata. The CDR3 runs from the conserved cysteine through the conserved F or W. Each record gives: clone size, V gene, D gene, J gene, CDR3 DNA, CDR3 protein. D genes are given only for firm matches. For some rows the clone size is stated as once, few or many, or as a class when expanded; others skip it.

NA	TRBV19	NA	TRBJ1-1	TGTGCCAGTAGTATTCAGGGGCGGATTGACACTGAAGCTTTCTTT	CASSIQGRIDTEAFF
NA	TRBV30	NA	TRBJ1-4	TGTGCCTGGAGGACGGCGGGTAGGACTAATGAAAAACTGTTTTTT	CAWRTAGRTNEKLFF
NA	TRBV7-2	TRBD2	TRBJ2-3	TGTGCCAGCAGCCGGAGCGGGGGGGCCCCCGATACGCAGTATTTT	CASSRSGGAPDTQYF
NA	TRBV6-5	NA	TRBJ1-1	TGTGCCAGCAGTTACGGGGGACAACTGAACACTGAAGCTTTCTTT	CASSYGGQLNTEAFF
NA	TRBV27	NA	TRBJ2-5	TGTGCCAGCAAGAAGGGGGGAGGAGAGACCCAGTACTTC	CASKKGGGETQYF
NA	TRBV29-1	NA	TRBJ2-3	TGCAGCCTCACTTCTGAAAACACAGATACGCAGTATTTT	CSLTSENTDTQYF
NA	TRBV7-9	NA	TRBJ1-2	TGTGCCAGCAGCTTAGGACCGATCAGCTACACCTTC	CASSLGPISYTF
few	TRBV5-1	NA	TRBJ1-5	TGCGCCAGCAGCTTGGCCGGGACGGATAATCAGCCCCAGCATTTT	CASSLAGTDNQPQHF
NA	TRBV4-1	TRBD2	TRBJ2-5	TGCGCCAGCAGCCCCTTAGCGGGGGGGCCGCGAGAGACCCAGTACTTC	CASSPLAGGPRETQYF
NA	TRBV7-9	NA	TRBJ1-1	TGTGCCAGCAGCCACTGGACAGAGAACACTGAAGCTTTCTTT	CASSHWTENTEAFF
NA	TRBV9	NA	TRBJ1-6	TGTGCCAGCAGCGTAGGGGTAGATTCACCCCTCCACTTT	CASSVGVDSPLHF
NA	TRBV30	NA	TRBJ1-1	TGTGCCTGGAGGATAACAGGGAGTACTGAAGCTTTCTTT	CAWRITGSTEAFF
NA	TRBV18	NA	TRBJ1-1	TGTGCCAGCTCATCGGGACGGATGAACACTGAAGCTTTCTTT	CASSSGRMNTEAFF
NA	TRBV30	NA	TRBJ1-1	TGTGCCTGGAGTGTTGGGACGAACACTGAAGCTTTCTTT	CAWSVGTNTEAFF
NA	TRBV29-1	NA	TRBJ2-3	TGCAGCGATAGAGGGACAGATACGCAGTATTTT	CSDRGTDTQYF
NA	TRBV29-1	NA	TRBJ2-4	TGCAGCGTTGAGGCGGGTGGGGCAGGAAACATTCAGTACTTC	CSVEAGGAGNIQYF
NA	TRBV9	TRBD2	TRBJ2-5	TGTGCCAGCAGCGTAAGGACTAGCGGGGGTTCCATCAAAGAGACCCAGTACTTC	CASSVRTSGGSIKETQYF
NA	TRBV4-1	TRBD1	TRBJ1-2	TGCGCCAGCAGCCAAGAGGGACAGGGCCGGTATTATGGCTACACCTTC	CASSQEGQGRYYGYTF
NA	TRBV29-1	NA	TRBJ1-6	TGCAGCGGCAGACCGGATTCACCCCTCCATTTT	CSGRPDSPLHF
NA	TRBV7-2	NA	TRBJ1-6	TGTGCCAGCAGCTTAGGGGTGGACTCGGGTTCACCCCTCCACTTT	CASSLGVDSGSPLHF
NA	TRBV4-1	NA	TRBJ1-1	TGCGCCAGCAGCCAAGATCCCAGCGAGAGGGCTTTCTTT	CASSQDPSERAFF
NA	TRBV5-6	NA	TRBJ1-2	TGTGCCAGCAGCTTCCACCCTCGAGGGGTTGACGGCTACACCTTC	CASSFHPRGVDGYTF
NA	TRBV5-6	NA	TRBJ2-5	TGTGCCAGCAGCTTGGGTAACGTTGGAGAGACCCAGTACTTC	CASSLGNVGETQYF
NA	TRBV29-1	NA	TRBJ2-3	TGCAGCGTTGAAGATCAGGTAGATACGCAGTATTTT	CSVEDQVDTQYF
once	TRBV5-1	TRBD1	TRBJ2-7	TGCGCCAGCAGCTTGGCCCAGACAGGGGTAGGAGAGCAGTACTTC	CASSLAQTGVGEQYF
few	TRBV13	NA	TRBJ1-2	TGTGCCAGCAGCTTAGGTCATGGGAGAGGGGAAGGCTACACCTTC	CASSLGHGRGEGYTF